The sequence of this T cell receptor beta chain was determined in a study of blood T cell repertoires in COVID-19. Study information: There were acute and convalescent COVID-19 samples, and they came from the United States, Italy and Spain. T cells, B-cell-depleted T cells, or PBMCs provided the cDNA or gDNA that served as material.

This CDR3 spans 15 amino acids. Deletions cut 8 bases from V and 1 base from J, with 14 bases between. Germline-derived CDR1 and CDR2 are MGHRA and YSYEKL. TCRdb's copy holds only in-frame clones and misses some; the assay was immunoSEQ multiplex PCR. This table has approximately 150,000 clones, over 65% appearing once. V gene TRBV4-1 combines with J gene TRBJ2-2; the D gene is possibly TRBD2 (7 bases). This sequence originates from a human donor in a cohort sampled during active COVID-19. Sequenced material: peripheral blood. The CDR3 is CASQRGGQNTGELFF. CDR3 nucleotides: TGCGCCAGCCAAAGGGGGGGGCAGAACACCGGGGAGCTGTTTTTT.